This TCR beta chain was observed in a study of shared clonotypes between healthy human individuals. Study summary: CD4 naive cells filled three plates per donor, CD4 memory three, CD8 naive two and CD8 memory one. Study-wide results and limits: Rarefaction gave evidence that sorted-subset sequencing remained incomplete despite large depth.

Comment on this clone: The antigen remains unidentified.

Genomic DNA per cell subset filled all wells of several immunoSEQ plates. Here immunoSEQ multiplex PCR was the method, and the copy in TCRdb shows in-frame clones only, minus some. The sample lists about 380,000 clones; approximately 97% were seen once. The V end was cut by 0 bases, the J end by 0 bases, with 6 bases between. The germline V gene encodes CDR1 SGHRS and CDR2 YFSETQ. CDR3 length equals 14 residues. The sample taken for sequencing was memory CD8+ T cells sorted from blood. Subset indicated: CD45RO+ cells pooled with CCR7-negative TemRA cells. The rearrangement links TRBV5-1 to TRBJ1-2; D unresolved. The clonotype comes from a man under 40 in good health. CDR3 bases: TGCGCCAGCAGCTTGGAACAGTCTAACTATGGCTACACCTTC. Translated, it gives CASSLEQSNYGYTF. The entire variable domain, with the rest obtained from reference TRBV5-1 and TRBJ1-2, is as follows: KAGVTQTPRYLIKTRGQQVTLSCSPISGHRSVSWYQQTPGQGLQFLFEYFSETQRNKGNFPGRFSGRQFSNSRSEMNVSTLELGDSALYLCASSLEQSNYGYTFGSGTRLTVV.